Listed below are T cell receptor beta chains from one sample, sequenced in a study of T cell responses to AZD1222 COVID-19 vaccine. Only in-frame clones appear in the TCRdb table, and some are missing; sequencing was by immunoSEQ multiplex PCR. The data show about 85,000 clones, 86% seen once. The sequencing used peripheral blood, collected on day 0 of AZD1222 vaccination. The source of these receptors is an adult in good health. The CDR3 runs from the conserved cysteine through the conserved F or W. D genes are given only for firm matches. The listing skips clone size in some rows; elsewhere it reads once, few, many or a size class.

d_gene	abundance	v_gene	j_gene	CDR3aa	CDR3nt
-	-	TRBV7-2	TRBJ2-7	CASSLASGSYEQYF	TGTGCCAGCAGCTTAGCTAGCGGCTCCTACGAGCAGTACTTC
-	once	TRBV12-5	TRBJ1-4	CASGLVSRGGEKLFF	TGTGCTAGTGGTTTGGTAAGCAGGGGTGGTGAAAAACTGTTTTTT
TRBD1	-	TRBV10-3	TRBJ1-6	CANRKGQNNSPLHF	TGTGCCAATCGGAAGGGACAGAATAATTCACCCCTCCACTTT
-	-	TRBV5-1	TRBJ1-2	CASSLTPGADYGYTF	TGCGCCAGCAGCTTGACGCCGGGGGCGGACTATGGCTACACCTTC
TRBD2	-	TRBV6-5	TRBJ2-3	CASSYTSGSADTQYF	TGTGCCAGCAGTTACACTAGCGGGAGTGCAGATACGCAGTATTTT
TRBD1	-	TRBV27	TRBJ2-7	CASSYDRGYEQYF	TGTGCCAGCAGTTACGACAGGGGCTACGAGCAGTACTTC
-	-	TRBV28	TRBJ2-3	CASSLEAGVDTDTQYF	TGTGCCAGCAGTTTAGAAGCAGGGGTGGACACAGATACGCAGTATTTT
-	-	TRBV4-3	TRBJ2-1	CASSQGATYNEQFF	TGCGCCAGCAGCCAAGGGGCGACCTACAATGAGCAGTTCTTC
TRBD2	-	TRBV9	TRBJ2-7	CASSPGLAGGSYEQYF	TGTGCCAGCAGCCCGGGACTAGCGGGAGGTTCCTACGAGCAGTACTTC
-	-	TRBV11-3	TRBJ2-1	CASSAESSYNEQFF	TGTGCCAGCAGTGCGGAGAGCTCCTACAATGAGCAGTTCTTC
TRBD1	-	TRBV7-9	TRBJ1-1	CASSLTGGRTEAFF	TGTGCCAGCAGCTTAACAGGGGGCCGAACTGAAGCTTTCTTT
TRBD1	few	TRBV2	TRBJ1-1	CASSAGDSLEAFF	TGTGCCAGCAGTGCGGGGGACAGCCTTGAAGCTTTCTTT
-	-	TRBV6-5	TRBJ1-2	CASSYAPQTGGYTF	TGTGCCAGCAGTTACGCGCCCCAGACGGGTGGCTACACCTTC
-	few	TRBV2	TRBJ1-1	CATKITGRGATEAFF	TGTGCCACCAAAATTACAGGGCGAGGGGCCACTGAAGCTTTCTTT
TRBD1	-	TRBV5-1	TRBJ1-2	CASSPTGANYGYTF	TGCGCCAGCAGCCCTACAGGGGCTAACTATGGCTACACCTTC
TRBD1	once	TRBV7-9	TRBJ1-2	CASSPSGQGLYGYTF	TGTGCCAGCAGCCCGTCGGGACAGGGGTTATATGGCTACACCTTC
-	-	TRBV27	TRBJ1-2	CASSLFGMTANYGYTF	TGTGCCAGCAGTTTATTCGGAATGACCGCTAACTATGGCTACACCTTC
-	-	TRBV9	TRBJ2-2	CASSVVQGGELFF	TGTGCCAGCAGCGTGGTTCAAGGCGGGGAGCTGTTTTTT
-	-	TRBV18	TRBJ2-7	CASSPRYLTYEQYF	TGTGCCAGCTCACCACGTTACCTCACCTACGAGCAGTACTTC
TRBD1	-	TRBV7-6	TRBJ2-5	CASSLAGQLPEGETQYF	TGTGCCAGCAGCTTAGCGGGACAGCTCCCCGAGGGGGAGACCCAGTACTTC
-	once	TRBV30	TRBJ2-1	CAWSLLSYNEQFF	TGTGCCTGGTCCCTGCTTAGCTACAATGAGCAGTTCTTC
-	-	TRBV5-1	TRBJ1-3	CASSLSGTSGNTIYF	TGCGCCAGCAGCTTGTCCGGAACCTCTGGAAACACCATATATTTT